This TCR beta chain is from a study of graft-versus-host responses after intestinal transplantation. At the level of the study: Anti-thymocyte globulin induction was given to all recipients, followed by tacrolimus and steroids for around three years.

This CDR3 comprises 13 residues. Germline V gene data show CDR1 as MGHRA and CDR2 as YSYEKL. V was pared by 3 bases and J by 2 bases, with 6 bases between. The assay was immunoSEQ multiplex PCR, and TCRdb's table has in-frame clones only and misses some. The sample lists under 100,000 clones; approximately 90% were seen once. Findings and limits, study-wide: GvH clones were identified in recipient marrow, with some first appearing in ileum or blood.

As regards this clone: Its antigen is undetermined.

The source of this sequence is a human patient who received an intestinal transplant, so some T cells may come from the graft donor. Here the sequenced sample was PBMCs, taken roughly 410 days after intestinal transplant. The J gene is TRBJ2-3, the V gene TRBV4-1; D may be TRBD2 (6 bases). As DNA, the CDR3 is TGCGCCAGCAGCCAGGGACTCACAGATACGCAGTATTTT. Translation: CASSQGLTDTQYF.